This T cell receptor beta chain is drawn from a study of cytomegalovirus exposure and HLA in healthy donors. For the study at large: From 190 million or so T cells, an earlier analysis saw 120 million or so unique TCR beta sequences. Study-level results: Most sequenced TCRs were rare (though some public TCRs occurred in many donors). HLA-A and HLA-B allele assignments for most subjects were reportedly predicted accurately using TCR beta sequences.

Concerning this clone: The antigen is undetermined. An end of the junction does not agree with germline; a read error may underlie this.

Researchers ran the PCR with 60 Vbeta and 13 Jbeta primers. Only in-frame clones appear in the TCRdb table, and some are missing; sequencing was by immunoSEQ multiplex PCR. Of around 91,000 clones in the sample, more than 70% were seen once. The sequence was collected from a male donor in good health and CMV-seropositive. The sequenced sample was PBMCs.

The CDR3 region has the DNA TGTGCCAGCAGCCCCTCCCACGAGCAGTACTTC. Its translation: CASSPSHEQYF. The rearrangement uses TRBV7-8 and TRBJ2-7; D unclear. The CDR3 runs to 11 residues. Germline CDR1 is SGHVS and CDR2 is FQNEAQ.